These T cell receptor beta chains were read from a single sample in a study of blood T cells in healthy people across ages. TCRdb ran MiXCR on the 5' RACE reads and lists one entry per CDR3 protein. The sample has 600,000 to 1,000,000 distinct CDR3 sequences; more than 20% are singletons. These same records also appear under a second study, on T cells of mothers and their children.

The sequenced material came from blood. The receptor set was obtained from a boy younger than 18 in good health. CDR3s include the opening cysteine and the closing phenylalanine or tryptophan. The D gene is left open where the match is weak. Clone size is shown for a subset of rows, as once, few, many or a class of expanded clone.

v_gene: TRBV20-1; d_gene: TRBD2; abundance: NA; j_gene: TRBJ2-7; CDR3nt: TGCAGTGCTAGAGATCGGGACGGCGGGAGCTTCTACGAGCAGTACTTC; CDR3aa: CSARDRDGGSFYEQYF
v_gene: TRBV5-6; d_gene: NA; abundance: NA; j_gene: TRBJ2-7; CDR3nt: TGTGCCAGCAGCTTGCTGAATACAGGATCCTACGAGCAGTACTTC; CDR3aa: CASSLLNTGSYEQYF
v_gene: TRBV29-1; d_gene: NA; abundance: few; j_gene: TRBJ2-5; CDR3nt: TGCAGCGTTGAAGATCAATGGCAGGCGGGGGAGACCCAGTACTTC; CDR3aa: CSVEDQWQAGETQYF
v_gene: TRBV6-1; d_gene: NA; abundance: NA; j_gene: TRBJ2-1; CDR3nt: TGTGCCAGCAGTGAAGGCAGGAATTACAATGAGCAGTTCTTC; CDR3aa: CASSEGRNYNEQFF
v_gene: TRBV28; d_gene: NA; abundance: NA; j_gene: TRBJ2-5; CDR3nt: TGTGCCAGCAGTTTAATTGCAGGGGGGCTGGAAGAGACCCAGTACTTC; CDR3aa: CASSLIAGGLEETQYF
v_gene: TRBV5-1; d_gene: TRBD1; abundance: few; j_gene: TRBJ2-7; CDR3nt: TGCGCCAGCAGCGGAGGGACAGGGTGGACTTCCTACGAGCAGTACTTC; CDR3aa: CASSGGTGWTSYEQYF
v_gene: TRBV7-2; d_gene: NA; abundance: NA; j_gene: TRBJ1-3; CDR3nt: TGTGCCAGCAAACCGTCTCACTCTGGAAACACCATATATTTT; CDR3aa: CASKPSHSGNTIYF
v_gene: TRBV7-2; d_gene: NA; abundance: NA; j_gene: TRBJ2-7; CDR3nt: TGTGCCAGCAGCCCGGGGGGACATAGTCGGTACGAGCAGTACTTC; CDR3aa: CASSPGGHSRYEQYF
v_gene: TRBV7-2; d_gene: NA; abundance: NA; j_gene: TRBJ2-7; CDR3nt: TGTGCCAGCAGCCTAGCCGGGGCTAACACCTACGAGCAGTACTTC; CDR3aa: CASSLAGANTYEQYF
v_gene: TRBV4-1; d_gene: NA; abundance: NA; j_gene: TRBJ1-5; CDR3nt: TGCGCCAGCAGCCCCTCCGACGCGGATAGCAATCAGCCCCAGCATTTT; CDR3aa: CASSPSDADSNQPQHF
v_gene: TRBV20-1; d_gene: TRBD1; abundance: few; j_gene: TRBJ1-4; CDR3nt: TGCAGTGCTAGACGGGACAGCCAGGGGGGCGAACTGTTTTTT; CDR3aa: CSARRDSQGGELFF
v_gene: TRBV7-2; d_gene: NA; abundance: NA; j_gene: TRBJ2-5; CDR3nt: TGTGCCAGCGGCACCCCGACACCTACCCGAGAGACCCAGTACTTC; CDR3aa: CASGTPTPTRETQYF
v_gene: TRBV7-6; d_gene: TRBD1; abundance: NA; j_gene: TRBJ2-7; CDR3nt: TGTGCCAGCAGCCCTGGAAGGACAGGGAACCCCTACGAGCAGTACTTC; CDR3aa: CASSPGRTGNPYEQYF
v_gene: TRBV5-1; d_gene: NA; abundance: many; j_gene: TRBJ2-1; CDR3nt: TGCGCCAGTAATGGCGGCTCCTACAATGAGCAGTTCTTC; CDR3aa: CASNGGSYNEQFF
v_gene: TRBV10-3; d_gene: NA; abundance: few; j_gene: TRBJ1-5; CDR3nt: TGTGCCATCAGGAAGGGCGTCGATCAGCCCCAGCATTTT; CDR3aa: CAIRKGVDQPQHF
v_gene: TRBV4-1; d_gene: NA; abundance: NA; j_gene: TRBJ2-3; CDR3nt: TGCGCCAGCAGCCAAGAAAGGGCAGGGGTGGCGGGGGAGTATGTGACAGATACGCAGTATTTT; CDR3aa: CASSQERAGVAGEYVTDTQYF
v_gene: TRBV29-1; d_gene: NA; abundance: few; j_gene: TRBJ2-5; CDR3nt: TGCAGACCGGGACTCCGCGGGCAGACCCAGTACTTC; CDR3aa: CRPGLRGQTQYF